This T cell receptor (beta chain) was captured in a study of OX40 agonist ivuxolimab in advanced cancers. Method: immunoSEQ multiplex PCR; TCRdb's copy keeps in-frame clones and lacks some. The sample shows approximately 39,000 clones, roughly 80% of them seen only once. The CDR3 spans 12 residues. Trimming cost V 2 bases and J 5 bases, with 3 bases left between them. CDR1 and CDR2 (germline): LNHNV, YYDKDF (reference sequence). The sample was CD4+ or CD8+ T cells sorted from blood, taken in a trial of the OX40 agonist ivuxolimab. The clonotype comes from an adult with an advanced solid tumor such as melanoma, head and neck, liver or kidney cancer. The rearrangement links TRBV15 to TRBJ2-2; D remains unclear. The CDR3 DNA is TGTGCCACCAGCAGAAGGACCGGGGAGCTGTTTTTT. Encoded protein: CATSRRTGELFF.